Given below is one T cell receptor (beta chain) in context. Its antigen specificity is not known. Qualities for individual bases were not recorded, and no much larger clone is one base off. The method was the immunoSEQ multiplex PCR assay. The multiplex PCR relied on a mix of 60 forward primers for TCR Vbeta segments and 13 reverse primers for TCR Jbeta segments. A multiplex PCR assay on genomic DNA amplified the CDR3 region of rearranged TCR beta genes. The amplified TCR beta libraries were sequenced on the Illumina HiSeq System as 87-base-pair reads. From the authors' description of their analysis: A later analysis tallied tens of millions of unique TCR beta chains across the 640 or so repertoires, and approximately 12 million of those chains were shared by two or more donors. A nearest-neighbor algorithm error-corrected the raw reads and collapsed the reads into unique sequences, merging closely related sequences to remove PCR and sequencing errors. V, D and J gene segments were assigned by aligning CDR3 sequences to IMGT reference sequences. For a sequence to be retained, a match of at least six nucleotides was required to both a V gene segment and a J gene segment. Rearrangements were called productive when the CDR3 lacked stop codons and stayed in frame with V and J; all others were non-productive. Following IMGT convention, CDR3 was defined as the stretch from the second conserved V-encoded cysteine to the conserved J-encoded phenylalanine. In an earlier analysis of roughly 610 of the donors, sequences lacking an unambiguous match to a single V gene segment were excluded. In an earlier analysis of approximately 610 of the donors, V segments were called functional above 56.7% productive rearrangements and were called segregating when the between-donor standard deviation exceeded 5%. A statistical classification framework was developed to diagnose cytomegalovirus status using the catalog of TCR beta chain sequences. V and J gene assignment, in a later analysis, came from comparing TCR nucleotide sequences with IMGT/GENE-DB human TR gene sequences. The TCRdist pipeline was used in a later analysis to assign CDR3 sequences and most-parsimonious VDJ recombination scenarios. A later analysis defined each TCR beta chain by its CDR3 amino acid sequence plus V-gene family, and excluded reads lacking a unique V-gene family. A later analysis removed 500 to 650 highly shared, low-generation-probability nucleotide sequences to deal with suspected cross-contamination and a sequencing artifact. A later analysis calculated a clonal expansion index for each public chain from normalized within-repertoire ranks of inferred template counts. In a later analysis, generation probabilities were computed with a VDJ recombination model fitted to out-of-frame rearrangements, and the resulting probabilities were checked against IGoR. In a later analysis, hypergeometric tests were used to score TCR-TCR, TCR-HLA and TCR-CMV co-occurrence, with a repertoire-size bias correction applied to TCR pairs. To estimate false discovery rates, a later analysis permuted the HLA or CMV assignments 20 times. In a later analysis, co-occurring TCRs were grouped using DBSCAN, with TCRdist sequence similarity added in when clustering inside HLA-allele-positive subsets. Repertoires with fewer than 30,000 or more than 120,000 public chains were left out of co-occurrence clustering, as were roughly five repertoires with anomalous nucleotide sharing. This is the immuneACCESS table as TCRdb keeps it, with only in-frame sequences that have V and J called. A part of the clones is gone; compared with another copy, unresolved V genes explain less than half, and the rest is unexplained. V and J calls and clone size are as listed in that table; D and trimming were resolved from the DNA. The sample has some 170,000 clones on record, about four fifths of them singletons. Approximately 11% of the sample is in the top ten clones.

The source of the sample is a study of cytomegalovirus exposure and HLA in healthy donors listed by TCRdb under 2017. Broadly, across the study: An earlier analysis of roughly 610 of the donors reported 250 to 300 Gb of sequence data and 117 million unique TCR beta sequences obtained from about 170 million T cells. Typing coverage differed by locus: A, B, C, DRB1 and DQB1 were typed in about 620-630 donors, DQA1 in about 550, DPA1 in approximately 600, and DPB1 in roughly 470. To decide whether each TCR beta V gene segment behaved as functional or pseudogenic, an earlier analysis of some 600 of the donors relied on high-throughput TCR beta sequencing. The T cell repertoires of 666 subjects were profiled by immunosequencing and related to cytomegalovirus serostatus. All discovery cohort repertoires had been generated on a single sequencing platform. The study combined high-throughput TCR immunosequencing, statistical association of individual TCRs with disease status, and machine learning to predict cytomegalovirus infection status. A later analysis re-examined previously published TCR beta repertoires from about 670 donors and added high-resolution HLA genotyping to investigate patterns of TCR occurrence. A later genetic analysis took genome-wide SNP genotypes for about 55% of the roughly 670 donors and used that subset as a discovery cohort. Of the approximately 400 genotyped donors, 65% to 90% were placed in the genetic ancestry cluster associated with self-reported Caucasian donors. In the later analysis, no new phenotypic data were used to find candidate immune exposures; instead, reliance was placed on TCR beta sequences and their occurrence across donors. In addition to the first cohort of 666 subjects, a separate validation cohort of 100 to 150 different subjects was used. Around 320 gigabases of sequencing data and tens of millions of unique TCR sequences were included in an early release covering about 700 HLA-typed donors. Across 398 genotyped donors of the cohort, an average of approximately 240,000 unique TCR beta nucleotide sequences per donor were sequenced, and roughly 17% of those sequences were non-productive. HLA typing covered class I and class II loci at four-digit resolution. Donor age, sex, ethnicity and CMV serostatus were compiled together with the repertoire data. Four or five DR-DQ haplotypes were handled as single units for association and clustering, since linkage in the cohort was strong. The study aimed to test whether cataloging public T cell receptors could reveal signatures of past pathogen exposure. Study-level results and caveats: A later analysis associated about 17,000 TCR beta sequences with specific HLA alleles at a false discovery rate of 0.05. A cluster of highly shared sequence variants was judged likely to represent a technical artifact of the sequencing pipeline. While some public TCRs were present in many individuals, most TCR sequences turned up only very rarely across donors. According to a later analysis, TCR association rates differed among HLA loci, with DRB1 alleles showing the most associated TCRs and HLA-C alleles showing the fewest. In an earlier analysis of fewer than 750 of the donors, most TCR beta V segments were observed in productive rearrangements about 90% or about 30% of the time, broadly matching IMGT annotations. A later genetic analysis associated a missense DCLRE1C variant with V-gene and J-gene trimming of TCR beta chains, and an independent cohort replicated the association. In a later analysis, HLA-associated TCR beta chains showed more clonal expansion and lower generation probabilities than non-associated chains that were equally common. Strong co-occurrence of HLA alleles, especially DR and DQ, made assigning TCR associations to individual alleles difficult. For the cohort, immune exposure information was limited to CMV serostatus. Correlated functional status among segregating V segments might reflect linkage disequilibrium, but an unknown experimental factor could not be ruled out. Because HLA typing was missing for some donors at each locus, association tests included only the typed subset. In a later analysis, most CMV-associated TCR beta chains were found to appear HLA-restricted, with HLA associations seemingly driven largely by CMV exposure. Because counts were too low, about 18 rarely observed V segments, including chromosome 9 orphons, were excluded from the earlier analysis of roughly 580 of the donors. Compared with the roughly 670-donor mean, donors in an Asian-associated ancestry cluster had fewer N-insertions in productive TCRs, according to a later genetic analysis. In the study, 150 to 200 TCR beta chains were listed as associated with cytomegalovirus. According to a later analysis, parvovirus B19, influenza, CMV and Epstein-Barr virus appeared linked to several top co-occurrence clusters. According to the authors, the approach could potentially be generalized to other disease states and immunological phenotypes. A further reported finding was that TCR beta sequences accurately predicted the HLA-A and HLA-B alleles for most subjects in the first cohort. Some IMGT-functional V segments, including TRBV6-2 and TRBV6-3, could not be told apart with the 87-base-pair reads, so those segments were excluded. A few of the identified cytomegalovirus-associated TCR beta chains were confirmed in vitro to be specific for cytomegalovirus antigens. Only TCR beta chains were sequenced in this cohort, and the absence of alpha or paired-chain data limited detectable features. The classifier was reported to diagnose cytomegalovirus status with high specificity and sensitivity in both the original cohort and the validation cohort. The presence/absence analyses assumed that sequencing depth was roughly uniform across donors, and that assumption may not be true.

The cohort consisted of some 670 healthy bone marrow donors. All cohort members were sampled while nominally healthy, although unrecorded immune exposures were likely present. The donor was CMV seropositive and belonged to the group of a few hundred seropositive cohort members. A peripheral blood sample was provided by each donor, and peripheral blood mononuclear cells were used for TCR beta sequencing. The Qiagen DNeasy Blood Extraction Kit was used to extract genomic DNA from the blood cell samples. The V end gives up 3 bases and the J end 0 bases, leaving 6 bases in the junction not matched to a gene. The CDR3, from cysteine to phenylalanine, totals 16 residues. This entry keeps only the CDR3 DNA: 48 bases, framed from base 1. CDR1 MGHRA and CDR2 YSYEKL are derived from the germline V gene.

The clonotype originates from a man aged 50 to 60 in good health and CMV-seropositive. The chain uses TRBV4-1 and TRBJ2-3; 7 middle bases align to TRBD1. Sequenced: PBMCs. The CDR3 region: CASSQGSGGSTDTQYF. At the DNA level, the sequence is TGCGCCAGCAGCCAGGGGTCAGGGGGTAGCACAGATACGCAGTATTTT.